A single T cell receptor (beta chain) is shown here with its context. Antigen unknown. The germline V gene has CDR1 SNHLY and CDR2 FYNNEI. CDR3 length: 10 amino acids. Deletions cut 3 bases from V and 14 bases from J, with 10 bases between. These data belong to a study of siplizumab effects on memory and regulatory T cells. Using immunoSEQ multiplex PCR, the repertoire was profiled, and TCRdb retains in-frame clones only, with some absent. The data contain approximately 92,000 clones, over 90% of them singletons. Study-wide results and limits: Proliferating CD4+ or CD8+ clones, roughly 75-96% of them, lacked an assignable naive or memory phenotype.

The receptor's source is a human donor in good health. Sequencing was done on a sample of non-Treg CD4+ T cells sorted from blood. The chain carries TRBV2 and TRBJ2-5; the D is unclear. CDR3 bases: TGTGCCAGCAGTGATCCTACGGAATACTTC. Encoded protein: CASSDPTEYF.